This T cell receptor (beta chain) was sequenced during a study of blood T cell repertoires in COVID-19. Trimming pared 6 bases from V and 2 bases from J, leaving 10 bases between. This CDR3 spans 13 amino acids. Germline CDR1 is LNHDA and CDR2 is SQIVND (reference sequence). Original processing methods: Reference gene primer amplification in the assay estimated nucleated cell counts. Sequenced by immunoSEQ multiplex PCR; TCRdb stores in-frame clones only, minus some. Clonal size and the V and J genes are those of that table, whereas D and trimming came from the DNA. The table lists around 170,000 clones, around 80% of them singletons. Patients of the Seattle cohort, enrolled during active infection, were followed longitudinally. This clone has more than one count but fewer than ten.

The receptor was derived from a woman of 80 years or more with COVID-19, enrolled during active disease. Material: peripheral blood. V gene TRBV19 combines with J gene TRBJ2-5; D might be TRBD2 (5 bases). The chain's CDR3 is CASSRLLQETQYF. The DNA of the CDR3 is TGTGCCAGTAGCAGACTACTGCAAGAGACCCAGTACTTC.